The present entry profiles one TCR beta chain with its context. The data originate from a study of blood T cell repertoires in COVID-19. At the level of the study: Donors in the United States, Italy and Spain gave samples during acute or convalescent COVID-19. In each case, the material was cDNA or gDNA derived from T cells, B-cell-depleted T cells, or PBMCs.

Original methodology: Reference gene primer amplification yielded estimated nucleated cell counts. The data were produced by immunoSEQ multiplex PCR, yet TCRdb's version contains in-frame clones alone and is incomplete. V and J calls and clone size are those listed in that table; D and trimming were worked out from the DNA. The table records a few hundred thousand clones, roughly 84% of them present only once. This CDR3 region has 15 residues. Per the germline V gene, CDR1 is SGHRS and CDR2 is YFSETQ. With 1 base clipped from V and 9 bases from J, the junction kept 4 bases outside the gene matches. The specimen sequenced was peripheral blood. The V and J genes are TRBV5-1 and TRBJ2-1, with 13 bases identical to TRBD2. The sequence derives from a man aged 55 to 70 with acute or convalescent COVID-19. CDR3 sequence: CASSLTSGGAIEQFF. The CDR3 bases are TGCGCCAGCAGCTTGACTAGCGGGGGGGCGATTGAGCAGTTCTTC. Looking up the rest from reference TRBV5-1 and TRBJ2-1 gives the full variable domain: KAGVTQTPRYLIKTRGQQVTLSCSPISGHRSVSWYQQTPGQGLQFLFEYFSETQRNKGNFPGRFSGRQFSNSRSEMNVSTLELGDSALYLCASSLTSGGAIEQFFGPGTRLTVL.